Here is one TCR beta chain with its context. The target antigen is unknown. CDR1 is SQVTM and CDR2 is ANQGSEA in the germline V gene. The length of the CDR3 is 15 residues. Trimming removed 6 bases from V and 1 base from J; junction bases left unmatched: 10. Viral peptide pool expansion of antigen-specific CD4+ T cells preceded sequencing in the ViraFEST assay. Following an approximately 10-day culture, CD4+ T cells were purified. Subjects were given two BNT162b2 or mRNA-1273 vaccine doses. Prior SARS-CoV-2 infection was absent in the vaccine recipients, as shown by negative nucleocapsid antibodies. This sample is drawn from a study of vaccination effects on CD4 cells after COVID-19. Profiling relied on immunoSEQ multiplex PCR, and the TCRdb table lists in-frame clones only, not all of them. The sample yields 30,000 to 35,000 clones, roughly four fifths seen once. General study results and limits: Early timepoints after infection were absent, and convalescent patients were few in the study. After vaccination, at late timepoints, clones induced by infection and by vaccine contracted markedly.

This receptor was obtained from a human donor who received a COVID-19 vaccine. Some clones in this sample may be carry-over from other donors' samples. Sequencing used CD4+ T cells from PBMCs cultured with HCoV-NL63 spike peptides, obtained after COVID-19 vaccination. This chain uses TRBV29-1 with TRBJ2-5; 8 nucleotides align to TRBD1. Here the CDR3 DNA reads TGCAGCGTCGCCGGGACAGGAGAAATCCAAGAGACCCAGTACTTC. Its translation: CSVAGTGEIQETQYF.